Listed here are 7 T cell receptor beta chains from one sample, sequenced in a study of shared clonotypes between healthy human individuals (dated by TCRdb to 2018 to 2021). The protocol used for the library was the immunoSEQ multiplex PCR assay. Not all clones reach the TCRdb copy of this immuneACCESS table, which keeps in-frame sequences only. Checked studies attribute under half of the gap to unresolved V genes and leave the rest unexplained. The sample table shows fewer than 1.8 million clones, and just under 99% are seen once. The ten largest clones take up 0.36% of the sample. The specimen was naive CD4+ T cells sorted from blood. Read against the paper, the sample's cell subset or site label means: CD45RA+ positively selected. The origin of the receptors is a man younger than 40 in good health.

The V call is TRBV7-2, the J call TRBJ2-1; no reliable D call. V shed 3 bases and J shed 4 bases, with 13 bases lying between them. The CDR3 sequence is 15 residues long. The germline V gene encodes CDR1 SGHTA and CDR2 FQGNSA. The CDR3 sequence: CASSLGKDGYNEQFF. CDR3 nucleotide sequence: TGTGCCAGCAGCTTGGGTAAGGACGGATACAATGAGCAGTTCTTC.

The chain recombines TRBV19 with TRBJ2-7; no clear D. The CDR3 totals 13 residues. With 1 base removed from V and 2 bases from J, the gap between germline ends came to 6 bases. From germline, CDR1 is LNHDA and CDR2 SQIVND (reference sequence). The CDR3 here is CASSIVGTYEQYF. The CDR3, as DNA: TGTGCCAGTAGTATAGTGGGCACCTACGAGCAGTACTTC.

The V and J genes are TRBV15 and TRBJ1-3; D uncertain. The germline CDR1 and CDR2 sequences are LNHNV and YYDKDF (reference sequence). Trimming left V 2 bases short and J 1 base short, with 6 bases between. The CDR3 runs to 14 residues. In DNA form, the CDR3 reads TGTGCCACCAGCAGACCGTTTTCTGGAAACACCATATATTTT. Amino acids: CATSRPFSGNTIYF.

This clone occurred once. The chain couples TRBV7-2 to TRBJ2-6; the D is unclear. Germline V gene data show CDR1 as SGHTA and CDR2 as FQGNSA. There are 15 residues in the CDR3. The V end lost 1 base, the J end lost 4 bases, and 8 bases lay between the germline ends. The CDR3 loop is CASSLDRQGANVLTF. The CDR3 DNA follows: TGTGCCAGCAGCTTAGACCGGCAGGGGGCCAACGTCCTGACTTTC.

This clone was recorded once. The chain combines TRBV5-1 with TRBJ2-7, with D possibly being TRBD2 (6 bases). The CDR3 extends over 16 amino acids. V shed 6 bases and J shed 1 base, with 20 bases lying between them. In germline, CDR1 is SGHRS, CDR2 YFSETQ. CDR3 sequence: CASKLGRELFSYEQYF. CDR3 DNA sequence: TGCGCCAGCAAGTTGGGGCGGGAACTCTTTTCCTACGAGCAGTACTTC.

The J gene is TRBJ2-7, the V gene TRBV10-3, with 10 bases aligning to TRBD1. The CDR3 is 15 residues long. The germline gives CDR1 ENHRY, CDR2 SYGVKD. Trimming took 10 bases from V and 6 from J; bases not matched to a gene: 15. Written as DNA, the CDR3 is TGTGCCACGAACTCTCAGGGACAGGGGATTTCCGAGCAGTACTTC. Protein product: CATNSQGQGISEQYF.

The CDR3 sequence: CASSGEGAGTDTQYF. The CDR3 region has the DNA TGTGCCAGCAGTGGGGAGGGCGCCGGCACAGATACGCAGTATTTT. The chain links TRBV6-4 to TRBJ2-3, with 7 bases aligning to TRBD2. V trimming: 4 bases; J trimming: 1 base; junction bases outside the gene matches: 5. Germline V lookup: CDR1 MRHNA, CDR2 SNTAGT. This CDR3 region has 15 residues.